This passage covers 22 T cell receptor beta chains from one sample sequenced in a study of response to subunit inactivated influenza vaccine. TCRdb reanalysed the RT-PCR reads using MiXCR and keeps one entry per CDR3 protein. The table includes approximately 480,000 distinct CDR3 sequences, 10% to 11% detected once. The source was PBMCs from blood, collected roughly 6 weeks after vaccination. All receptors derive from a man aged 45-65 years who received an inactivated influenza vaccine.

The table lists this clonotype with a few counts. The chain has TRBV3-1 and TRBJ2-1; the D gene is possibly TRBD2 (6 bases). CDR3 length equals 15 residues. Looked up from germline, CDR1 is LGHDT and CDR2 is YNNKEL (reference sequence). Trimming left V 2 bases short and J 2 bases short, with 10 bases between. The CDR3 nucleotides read TGTGCCAGCAGCCAAATTAGCGGAGCCTACAATGAGCAGTTCTTC. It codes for CASSQISGAYNEQFF.

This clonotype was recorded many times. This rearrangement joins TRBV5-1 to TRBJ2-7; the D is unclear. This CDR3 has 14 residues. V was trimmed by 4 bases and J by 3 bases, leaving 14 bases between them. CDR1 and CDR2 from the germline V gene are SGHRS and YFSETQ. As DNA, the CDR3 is TGCGCCAGCAGCCAGAACAGTGGGCGCTACGAGCAGTACTTC. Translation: CASSQNSGRYEQYF.

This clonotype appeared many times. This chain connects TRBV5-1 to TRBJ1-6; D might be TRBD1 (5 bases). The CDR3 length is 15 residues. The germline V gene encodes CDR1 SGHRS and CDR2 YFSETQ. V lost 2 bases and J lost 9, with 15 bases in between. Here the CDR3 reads CASSLGAGSSSPLHF. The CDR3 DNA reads TGCGCCAGCAGCTTAGGGGCCGGAAGTAGTTCACCCCTCCACTTT.

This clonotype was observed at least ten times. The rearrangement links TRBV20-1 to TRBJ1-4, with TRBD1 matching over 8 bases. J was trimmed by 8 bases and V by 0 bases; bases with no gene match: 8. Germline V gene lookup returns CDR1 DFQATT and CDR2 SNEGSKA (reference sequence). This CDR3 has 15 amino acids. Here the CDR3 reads CSARDSTGVGEKLFF. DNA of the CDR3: TGCAGTGCTAGAGATTCGACAGGGGTCGGGGAAAAACTGTTTTTT.

As DNA, the CDR3 is TGCAGCGTTGAAGAACTCGCGACAGCCACTGGCTACACCTTC. Translated, it gives CSVEELATATGYTF. The rearrangement links TRBV29-1 to TRBJ1-2; possibly TRBD1 for D (5 bases). The CDR3 covers 14 residues. Trimming left V 0 bases short and J 7 bases short, with 15 bases between. Germline CDR1 is SQVTM and CDR2 is ANQGSEA.

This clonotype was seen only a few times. Here the CDR3 DNA reads TGCAGCGTTTCCCCAGGGGCGGGGACTGAAGCTTTCTTT. Translating it yields CSVSPGAGTEAFF. The J gene is TRBJ1-1, the V gene TRBV29-1, with TRBD1 as a possible D gene (6 bases). The CDR3 is 13 residues long. CDR1 and CDR2 (germline): SQVTM, ANQGSEA. The V gene lost 5 bases and the J gene lost 5 bases, with 15 bases spanning the gap.

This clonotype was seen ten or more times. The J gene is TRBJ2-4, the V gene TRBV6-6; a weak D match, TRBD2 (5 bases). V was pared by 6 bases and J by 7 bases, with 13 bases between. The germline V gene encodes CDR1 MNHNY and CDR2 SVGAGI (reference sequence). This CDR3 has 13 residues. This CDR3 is CASSLGPGNIQYF. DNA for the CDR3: TGTGCCAGCAGCCTCGGCCCGGGGAACATTCAGTACTTC.

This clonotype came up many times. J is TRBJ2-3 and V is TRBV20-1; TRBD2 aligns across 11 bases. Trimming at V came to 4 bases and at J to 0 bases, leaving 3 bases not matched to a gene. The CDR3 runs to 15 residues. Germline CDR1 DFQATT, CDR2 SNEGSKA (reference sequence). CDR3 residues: CSATGTSGSTDTQYF. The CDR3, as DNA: TGCAGTGCTACCGGGACTAGCGGTAGCACAGATACGCAGTATTTT.

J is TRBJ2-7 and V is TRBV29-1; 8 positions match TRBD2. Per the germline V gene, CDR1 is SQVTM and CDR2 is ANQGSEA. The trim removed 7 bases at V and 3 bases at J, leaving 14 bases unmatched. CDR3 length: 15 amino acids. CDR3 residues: CSAAKSSGMLYEQYF. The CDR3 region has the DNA TGCAGCGCCGCAAAAAGTAGCGGGATGCTCTACGAGCAGTACTTC.

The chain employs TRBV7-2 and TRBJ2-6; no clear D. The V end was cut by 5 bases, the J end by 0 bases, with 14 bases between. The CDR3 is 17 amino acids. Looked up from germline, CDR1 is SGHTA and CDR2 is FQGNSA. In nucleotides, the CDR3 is TGTGCCAGCAGCCGATCCGGGCTTTTCTCTGGGGCCAACGTCCTGACTTTC. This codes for CASSRSGLFSGANVLTF.

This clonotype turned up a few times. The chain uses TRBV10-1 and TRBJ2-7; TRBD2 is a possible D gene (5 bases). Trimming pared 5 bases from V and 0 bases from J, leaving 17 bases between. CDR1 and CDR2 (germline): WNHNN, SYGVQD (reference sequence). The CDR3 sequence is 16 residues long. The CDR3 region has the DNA TGCGCCAGCAGTCCTACCGGGGTCTCGAGCTCCTACGAGCAGTACTTC. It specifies CASSPTGVSSSYEQYF.

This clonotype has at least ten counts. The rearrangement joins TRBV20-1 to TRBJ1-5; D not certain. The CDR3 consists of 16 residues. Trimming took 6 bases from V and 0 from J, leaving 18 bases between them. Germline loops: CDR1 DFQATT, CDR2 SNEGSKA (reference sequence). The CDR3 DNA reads TGCAGTGCCTCTAGCGTGAGAGGAGCTAGCAATCAGCCCCAGCATTTT. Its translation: CSASSVRGASNQPQHF.

The CDR3 coding sequence is TGTGCCACCAGCGGGGCCAACGTCCTGACTTTC. It translates to CATSGANVLTF. The J gene is TRBJ2-6, the V gene TRBV15; D call uncertain. From germline, CDR1 is LNHNV and CDR2 YYDKDF (reference sequence). Trimming left V 5 bases short and J 4 bases short, with 0 bases between. This CDR3 spans 11 amino acids.

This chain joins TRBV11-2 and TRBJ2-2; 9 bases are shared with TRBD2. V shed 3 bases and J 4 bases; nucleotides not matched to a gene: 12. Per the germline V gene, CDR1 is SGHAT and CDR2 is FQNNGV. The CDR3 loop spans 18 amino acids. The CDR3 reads CASSFRGLRAGGTGELFF. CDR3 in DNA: TGTGCCAGCAGCTTTAGGGGGCTCAGAGCGGGAGGCACCGGGGAGCTGTTTTTT.

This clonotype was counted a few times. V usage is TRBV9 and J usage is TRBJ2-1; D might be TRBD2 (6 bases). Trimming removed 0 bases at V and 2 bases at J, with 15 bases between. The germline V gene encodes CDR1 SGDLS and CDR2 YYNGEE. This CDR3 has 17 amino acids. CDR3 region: CASSVGDSLLTYNEQFF. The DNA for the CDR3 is TGTGCCAGCAGCGTAGGGGACTCTCTTTTAACCTACAATGAGCAGTTCTTC.

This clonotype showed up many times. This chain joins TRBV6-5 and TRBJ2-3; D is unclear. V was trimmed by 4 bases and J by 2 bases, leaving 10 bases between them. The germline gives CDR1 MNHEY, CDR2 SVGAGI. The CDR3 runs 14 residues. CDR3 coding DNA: TGTGCCAGCAGTTCTTATTATTCCACAGATACGCAGTATTTT. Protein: CASSSYYSTDTQYF.

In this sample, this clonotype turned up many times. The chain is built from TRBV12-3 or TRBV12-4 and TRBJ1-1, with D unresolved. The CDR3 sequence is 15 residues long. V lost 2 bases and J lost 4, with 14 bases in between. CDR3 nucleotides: TGTGCCAGCAGTTTACTTCGCTTTCGGGGCACTGAAGCTTTCTTT. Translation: CASSLLRFRGTEAFF.

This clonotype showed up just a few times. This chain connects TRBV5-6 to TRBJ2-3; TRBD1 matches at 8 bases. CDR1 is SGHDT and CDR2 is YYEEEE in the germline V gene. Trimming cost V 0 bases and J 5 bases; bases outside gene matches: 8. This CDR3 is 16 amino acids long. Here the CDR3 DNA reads TGTGCCAGCAGCTTGGTGGACCACAGGGGGAAAGATACGCAGTATTTT. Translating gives CASSLVDHRGKDTQYF.

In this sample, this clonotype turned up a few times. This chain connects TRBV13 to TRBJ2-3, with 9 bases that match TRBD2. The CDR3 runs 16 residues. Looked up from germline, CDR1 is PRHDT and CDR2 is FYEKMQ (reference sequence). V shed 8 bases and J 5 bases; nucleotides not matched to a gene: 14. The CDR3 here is CASSLLGGGARDTQYF. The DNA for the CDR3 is TGTGCCAGCTCTCTTTTGGGCGGGGGGGCAAGAGATACGCAGTATTTT.

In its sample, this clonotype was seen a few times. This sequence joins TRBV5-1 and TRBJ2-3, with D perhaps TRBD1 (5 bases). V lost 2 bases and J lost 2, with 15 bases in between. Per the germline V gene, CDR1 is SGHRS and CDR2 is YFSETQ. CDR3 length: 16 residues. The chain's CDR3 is CASSFSGLGNTDTQYF. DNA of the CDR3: TGCGCCAGCAGCTTTTCAGGGTTAGGGAACACAGATACGCAGTATTTT. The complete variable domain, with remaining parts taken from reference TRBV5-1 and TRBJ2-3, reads KAGVTQTPRYLIKTRGQQVTLSCSPISGHRSVSWYQQTPGQGLQFLFEYFSETQRNKGNFPGRFSGRQFSNSRSEMNVSTLELGDSALYLCASSFSGLGNTDTQYFGPGTRLTVL.

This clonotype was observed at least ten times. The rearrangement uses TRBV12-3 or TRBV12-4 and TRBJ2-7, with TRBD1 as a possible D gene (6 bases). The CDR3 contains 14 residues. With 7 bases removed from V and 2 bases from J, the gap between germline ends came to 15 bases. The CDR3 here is CASTIGTNTYEQYF. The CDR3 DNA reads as TGTGCCAGCACCATCGGGACAAACACCTACGAGCAGTACTTC.

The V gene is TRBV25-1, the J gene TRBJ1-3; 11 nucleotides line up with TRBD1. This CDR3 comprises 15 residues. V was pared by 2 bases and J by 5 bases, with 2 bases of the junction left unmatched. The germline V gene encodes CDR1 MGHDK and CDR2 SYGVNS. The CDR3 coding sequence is TGTGCCAGCAGTGAAGGACAGGGGGCCAGAAACACCATATATTTT. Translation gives CASSEGQGARNTIYF.